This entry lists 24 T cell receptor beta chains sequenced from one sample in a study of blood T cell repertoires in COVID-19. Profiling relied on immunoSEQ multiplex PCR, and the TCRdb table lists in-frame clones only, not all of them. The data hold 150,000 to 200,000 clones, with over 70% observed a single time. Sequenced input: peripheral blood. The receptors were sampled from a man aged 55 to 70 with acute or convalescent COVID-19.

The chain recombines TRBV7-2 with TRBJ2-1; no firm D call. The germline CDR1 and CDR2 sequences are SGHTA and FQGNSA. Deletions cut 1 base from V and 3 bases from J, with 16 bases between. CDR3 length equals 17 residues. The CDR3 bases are TGTGCCAGCAGCTTAGATCCCCCAGGTTCCTACTACAATGAGCAGTTCTTC. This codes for CASSLDPPGSYYNEQFF. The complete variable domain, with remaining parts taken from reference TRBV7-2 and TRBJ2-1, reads GAGVSQSPSNKVTEKGKDVELRCDPISGHTALYWYRQSLGQGLEFLIYFQGNSAPDKSGLPSDRFSAERTGGSVSTLTIQRTQQEDSAVYLCASSLDPPGSYYNEQFFGPGTRLTVL.

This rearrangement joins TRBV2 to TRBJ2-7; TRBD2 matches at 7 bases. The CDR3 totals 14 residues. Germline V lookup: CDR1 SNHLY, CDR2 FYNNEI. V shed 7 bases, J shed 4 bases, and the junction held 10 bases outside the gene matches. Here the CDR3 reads CASNSGTIPYEQYF. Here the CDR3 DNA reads TGTGCCAGCAACTCCGGGACTATCCCTTACGAGCAGTACTTC.

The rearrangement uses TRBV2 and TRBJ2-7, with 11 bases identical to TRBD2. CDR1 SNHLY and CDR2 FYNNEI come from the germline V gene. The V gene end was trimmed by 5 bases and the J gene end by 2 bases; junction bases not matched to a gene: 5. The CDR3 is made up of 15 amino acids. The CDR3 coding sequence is TGTGCCAGCAGTCGAACTAGCGGGAGTGCCTACGAGCAGTACTTC. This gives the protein CASSRTSGSAYEQYF.

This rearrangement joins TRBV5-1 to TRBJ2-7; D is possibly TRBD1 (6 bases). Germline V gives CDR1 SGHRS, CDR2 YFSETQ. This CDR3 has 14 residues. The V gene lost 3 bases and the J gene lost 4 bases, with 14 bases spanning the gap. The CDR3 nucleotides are TGCGCCAGCAGCTCTGGACAGAACCGGTACGAGCAGTACTTC. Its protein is CASSSGQNRYEQYF.

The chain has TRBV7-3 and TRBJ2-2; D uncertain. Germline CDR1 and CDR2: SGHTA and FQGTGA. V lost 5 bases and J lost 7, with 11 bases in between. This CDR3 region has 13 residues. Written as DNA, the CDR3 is TGTGCCAGCAGCCCTAGGCGAGGCGGGGAGCTGTTTTTT. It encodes CASSPRRGGELFF.

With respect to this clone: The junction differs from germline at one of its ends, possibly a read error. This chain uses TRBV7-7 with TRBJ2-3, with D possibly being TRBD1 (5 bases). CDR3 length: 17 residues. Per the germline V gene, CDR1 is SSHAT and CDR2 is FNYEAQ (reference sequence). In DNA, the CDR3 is TGTGCTAGCAGCTTACTGCAGCGTCAGGGTGACACAGATACGCAGTATTTT. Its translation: CASSLLQRQGDTDTQYF. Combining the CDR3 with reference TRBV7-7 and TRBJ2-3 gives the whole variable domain GAGVSQSPRYKVTKRGQDVTLRCDPISSHATLYWYQQALGQGPEFLTYFNYEAQPDKSGLPSDRFSAERPEGSISTLTIQRTEQRDSAMYRCASSLLQRQGDTDTQYFGPGTRLTVL.

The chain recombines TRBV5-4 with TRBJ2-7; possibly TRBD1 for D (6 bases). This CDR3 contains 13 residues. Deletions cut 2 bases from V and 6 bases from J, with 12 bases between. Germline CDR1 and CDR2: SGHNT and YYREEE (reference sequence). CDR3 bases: TGTGCCAGCAGCTTCTACAGGGTGCCCGAGCAGTACTTC. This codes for CASSFYRVPEQYF.

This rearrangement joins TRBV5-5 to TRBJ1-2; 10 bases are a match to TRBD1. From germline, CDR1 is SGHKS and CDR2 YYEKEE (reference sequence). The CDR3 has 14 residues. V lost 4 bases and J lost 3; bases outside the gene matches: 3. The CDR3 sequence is CASSTGTGDYGYTF. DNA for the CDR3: TGTGCCAGCAGCACCGGGACAGGGGACTATGGCTACACCTTC.

The CDR3 reads CASSQGTTGPVTEAFF. CDR3 coding DNA: TGTGCCAGCAGCCAAGGGACGACAGGGCCGGTCACTGAAGCTTTCTTT. V usage is TRBV3-1 (or the pseudogene TRBV3-2) and J usage is TRBJ1-1; 7 nucleotides match TRBD1. The CDR3 contains 16 residues. Trimming took 1 base from V and 4 from J; bases not matched to a gene: 9. Germline values: CDR1 LGHDT, CDR2 YNNKEL (reference sequence).

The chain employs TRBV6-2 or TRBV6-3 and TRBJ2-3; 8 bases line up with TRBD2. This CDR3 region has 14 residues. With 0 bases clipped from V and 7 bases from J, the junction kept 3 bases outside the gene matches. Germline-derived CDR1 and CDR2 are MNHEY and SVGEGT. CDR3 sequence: CASSYSIAGNTQYF. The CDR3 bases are TGTGCCAGCAGTTACTCGATAGCGGGGAATACGCAGTATTTT.

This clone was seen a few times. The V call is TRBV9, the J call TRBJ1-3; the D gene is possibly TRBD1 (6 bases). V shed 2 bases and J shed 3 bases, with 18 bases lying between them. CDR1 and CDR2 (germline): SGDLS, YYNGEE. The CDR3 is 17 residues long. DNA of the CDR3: TGTGCCAGCAGCGTGAGGGCCGACAGGCGGATTGGAAACACCATATATTTT. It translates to CASSVRADRRIGNTIYF.

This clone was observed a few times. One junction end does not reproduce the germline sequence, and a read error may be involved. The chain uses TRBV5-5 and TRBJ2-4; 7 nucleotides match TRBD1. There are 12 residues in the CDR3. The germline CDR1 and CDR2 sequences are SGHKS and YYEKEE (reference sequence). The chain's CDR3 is CASSSSGTADEF. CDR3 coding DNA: TGTGCCAGCAGCTCGTCCGGGACAGCCGACGAGTTC.

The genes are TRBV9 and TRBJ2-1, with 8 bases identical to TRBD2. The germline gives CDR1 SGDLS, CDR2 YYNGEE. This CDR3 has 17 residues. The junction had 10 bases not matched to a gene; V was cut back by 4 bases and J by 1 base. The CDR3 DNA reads TGTGCCAGCAGCCTTTCCCGGACTAGCAGTTCCTACAATGAGCAGTTCTTC. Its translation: CASSLSRTSSSYNEQFF.

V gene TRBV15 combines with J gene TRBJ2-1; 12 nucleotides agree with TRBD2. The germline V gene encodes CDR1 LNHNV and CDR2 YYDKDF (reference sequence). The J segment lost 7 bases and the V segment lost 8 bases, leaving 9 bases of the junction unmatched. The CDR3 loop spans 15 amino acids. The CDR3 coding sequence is TGTGCCACCCGTCCCGGGACTAGCGGGTTGAATGAGCAGTTCTTC. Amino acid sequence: CATRPGTSGLNEQFF.

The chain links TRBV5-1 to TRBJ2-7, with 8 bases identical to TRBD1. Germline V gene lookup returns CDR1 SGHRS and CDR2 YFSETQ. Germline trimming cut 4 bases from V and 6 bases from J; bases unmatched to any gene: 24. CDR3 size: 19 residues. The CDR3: CASSQNEGQGRMGFGEQYF. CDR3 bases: TGCGCCAGCAGCCAAAACGAAGGACAGGGTCGGATGGGGTTCGGCGAGCAGTACTTC.

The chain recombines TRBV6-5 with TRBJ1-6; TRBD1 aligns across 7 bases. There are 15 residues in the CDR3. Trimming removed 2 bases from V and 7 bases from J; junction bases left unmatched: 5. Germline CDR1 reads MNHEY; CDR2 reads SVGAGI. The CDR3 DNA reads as TGTGCCAGCAGTTACCAACAGGGGAGGAATTCACCCCTCCACTTT. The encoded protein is CASSYQQGRNSPLHF.

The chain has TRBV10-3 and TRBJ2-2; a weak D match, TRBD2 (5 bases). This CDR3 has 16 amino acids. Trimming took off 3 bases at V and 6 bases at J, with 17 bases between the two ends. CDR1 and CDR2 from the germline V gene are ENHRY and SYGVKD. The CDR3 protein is CAISERGRRSSGELFF. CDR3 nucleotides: TGTGCCATCAGTGAACGAGGGCGCAGGAGTTCCGGGGAGCTGTTTTTT.

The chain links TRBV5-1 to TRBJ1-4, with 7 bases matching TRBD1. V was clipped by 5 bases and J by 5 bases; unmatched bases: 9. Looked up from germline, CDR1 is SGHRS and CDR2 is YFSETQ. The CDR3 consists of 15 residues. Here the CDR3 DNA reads TGCGCCAGCAGACGTACCGGGACAGAAAATGAAAAACTGTTTTTT. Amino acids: CASRRTGTENEKLFF.

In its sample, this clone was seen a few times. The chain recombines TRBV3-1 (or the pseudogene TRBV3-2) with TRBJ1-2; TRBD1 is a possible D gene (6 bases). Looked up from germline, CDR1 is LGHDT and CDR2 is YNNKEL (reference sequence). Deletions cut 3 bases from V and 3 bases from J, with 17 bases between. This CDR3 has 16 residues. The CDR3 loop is CASSHQLDRLDYGYTF. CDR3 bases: TGTGCCAGCAGCCACCAGTTAGACAGGTTAGACTATGGCTACACCTTC.

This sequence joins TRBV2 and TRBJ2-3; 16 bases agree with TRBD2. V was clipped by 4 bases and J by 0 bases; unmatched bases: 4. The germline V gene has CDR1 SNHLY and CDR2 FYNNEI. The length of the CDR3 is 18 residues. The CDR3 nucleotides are TGTGCCAGCAGTGTGGGGACTAGCGGGAGGGCTAGCACAGATACGCAGTATTTT. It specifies CASSVGTSGRASTDTQYF.

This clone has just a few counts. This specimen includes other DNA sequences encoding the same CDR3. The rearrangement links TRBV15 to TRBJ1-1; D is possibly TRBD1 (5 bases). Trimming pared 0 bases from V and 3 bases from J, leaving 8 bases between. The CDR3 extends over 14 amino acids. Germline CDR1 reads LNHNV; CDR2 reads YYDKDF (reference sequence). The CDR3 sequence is CATSRDGGYTEAFF. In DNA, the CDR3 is TGTGCCACCAGCAGAGATGGGGGGTACACTGAAGCTTTCTTT.

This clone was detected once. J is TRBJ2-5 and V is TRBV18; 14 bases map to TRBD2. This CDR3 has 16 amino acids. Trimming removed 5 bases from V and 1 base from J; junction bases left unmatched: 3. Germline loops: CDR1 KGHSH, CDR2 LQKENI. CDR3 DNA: TGTGCCAGCTCATCAGGACTAGCGGGGGGCCAAGAGACCCAGTACTTC. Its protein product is CASSSGLAGGQETQYF.

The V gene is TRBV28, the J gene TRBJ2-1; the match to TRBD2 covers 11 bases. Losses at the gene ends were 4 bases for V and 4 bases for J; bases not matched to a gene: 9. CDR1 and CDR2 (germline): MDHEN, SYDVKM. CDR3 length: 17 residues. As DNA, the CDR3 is TGTGCCAGCAGTTCTTATAGACTAGCGGGGTTGTACAATGAGCAGTTCTTC. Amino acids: CASSSYRLAGLYNEQFF.

The CDR3 DNA reads as TGTGCCTGGAGTACAGGACTAGCGGGATACAATGAGCAGTTCTTC. Protein sequence: CAWSTGLAGYNEQFF. This sequence joins TRBV30 and TRBJ2-1, with 12 bases aligning to TRBD2. The V gene's germline CDR1 is GTSNPN and CDR2 SVGIG (reference sequence). This CDR3 has 15 residues. V lost 2 bases to trimming and J lost 4 bases; unmatched junction nucleotides: 3.